The text below deals with one T cell receptor beta chain. Its antigen is unknown. An approximately ten-day culture period preceded the isolation of CD4+ T cells. Each participant was administered two doses of either the BNT162b2 or the mRNA-1273 vaccine. Measured with immunoSEQ multiplex PCR; TCRdb has only the in-frame clones, and not every one. This table holds fewer than 75,000 clones, approximately 80% found once. V lost 2 bases and J lost 5, with 18 bases in between. Germline V gene data show CDR1 as LNHDA and CDR2 as SQIVND (reference sequence). There are 16 residues in the CDR3. This record comes from a study of vaccination effects on CD4 cells after COVID-19.

This sequence originates from a human donor who received a COVID-19 vaccine. The starting material was CD4+ T cells from PBMCs cultured without peptide, obtained after COVID-19 vaccination. This chain connects TRBV19 to TRBJ1-2; tentative D call: TRBD1 (5 bases). The CDR3 sequence is CASSISQGRLGYGYTF. CDR3 in DNA: TGTGCCAGTAGTATAAGCCAGGGACGGCTTGGATATGGCTACACCTTC.